This is a list of T cell receptor beta chains from one sample in a study of blood T cell repertoires in COVID-19. TCRdb's table, derived via immunoSEQ multiplex PCR, lists solely in-frame clones and lacks some. The sample carries roughly 250,000 clones, more than 75% recorded once. Sequenced material: peripheral blood. These receptor sequences come from a woman in her fifties or sixties with active or convalescent COVID-19. The conserved cysteine and the conserved F or W are not part of the CDR3 here. The order of the fields is V gene, J gene, CDR3 protein.

TRBV10-3	TRBJ2-2	AISAIPGQIGGELF
TRBV10-3	TRBJ1-2	AIKGAEGASNYGYT
TRBV6-6	TRBJ1-2	ASSYATGTGYT
TRBV3-1/TRBV3-2	TRBJ1-2	ASSRLQANYGYT
TRBV10-2	TRBJ1-1	ASRLGQGVTEAF
TRBV7-8	TRBJ2-2	ASSVLAGALTGELF
TRBV29-1	TRBJ2-7	SVVGGANYEQY
TRBV2	TRBJ1-2	ASSDAGTVYGYT
TRBV6-5	TRBJ1-5	ASSTGGFQPQH
TRBV18	TRBJ1-2	ASSPGTDGYGYT
TRBV10-3	TRBJ2-3	AISESTGTDTQY
TRBV9	TRBJ1-6	ASSAGQGGTLH
TRBV14	TRBJ1-1	ASSPQGYTEAF
TRBV2	TRBJ1-1	ASSPGQGVRSEAF
TRBV2	TRBJ1-1	ASSALGTGRKWAF
TRBV10-2	TRBJ2-7	ASIDSVSYEQY
TRBV19	TRBJ2-5	ASTKRGLAGGPRETQY
TRBV5-1	TRBJ2-2	ASSYSGGSTGELF
TRBV5-1	TRBJ1-6	ASSLALNSPLH
TRBV2	TRBJ2-5	ASSALKARY
TRBV15	TRBJ1-5	ATSRRGGSNQPQH
TRBV6-5	TRBJ1-4	ASSKQGAQGEKLF
TRBV4-3	TRBJ2-2	ASSQGTSATGELF
TRBV2	TRBJ1-4	ASRVALMDRQGNEKLF
TRBV2	TRBJ1-2	ASSNRESGGYT
TRBV9	TRBJ2-2	ASSVVGRTGELF
TRBV5-8	TRBJ2-1	ASLNWRGGANEQF